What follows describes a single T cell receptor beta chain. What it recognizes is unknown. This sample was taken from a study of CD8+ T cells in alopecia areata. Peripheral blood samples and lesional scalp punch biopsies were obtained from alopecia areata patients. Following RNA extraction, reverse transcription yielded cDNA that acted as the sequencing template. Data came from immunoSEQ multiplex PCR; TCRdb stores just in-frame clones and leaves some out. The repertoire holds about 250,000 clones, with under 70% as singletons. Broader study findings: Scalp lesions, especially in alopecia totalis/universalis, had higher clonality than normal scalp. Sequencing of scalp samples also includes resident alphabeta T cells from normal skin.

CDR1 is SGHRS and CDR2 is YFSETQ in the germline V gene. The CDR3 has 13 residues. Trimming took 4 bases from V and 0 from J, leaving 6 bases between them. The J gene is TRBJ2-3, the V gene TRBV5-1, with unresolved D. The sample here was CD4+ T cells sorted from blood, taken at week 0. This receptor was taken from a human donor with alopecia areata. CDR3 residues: CASSRDSTDTQYF. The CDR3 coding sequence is TGCGCCAGCAGCCGAGACAGCACAGATACGCAGTATTTT. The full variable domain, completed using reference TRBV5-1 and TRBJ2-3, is KAGVTQTPRYLIKTRGQQVTLSCSPISGHRSVSWYQQTPGQGLQFLFEYFSETQRNKGNFPGRFSGRQFSNSRSEMNVSTLELGDSALYLCASSRDSTDTQYFGPGTRLTVL.